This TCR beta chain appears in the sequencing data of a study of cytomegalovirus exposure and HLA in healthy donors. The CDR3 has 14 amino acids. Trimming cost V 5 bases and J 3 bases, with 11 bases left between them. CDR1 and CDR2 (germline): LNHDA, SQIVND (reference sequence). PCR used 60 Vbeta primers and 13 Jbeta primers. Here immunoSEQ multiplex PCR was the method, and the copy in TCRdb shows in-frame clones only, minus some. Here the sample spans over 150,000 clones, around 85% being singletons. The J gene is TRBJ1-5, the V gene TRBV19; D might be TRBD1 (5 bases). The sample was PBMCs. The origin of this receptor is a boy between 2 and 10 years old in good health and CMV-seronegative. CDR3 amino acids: CASSQDSINQPQHF. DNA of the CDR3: TGTGCCAGTAGTCAAGACAGCATCAATCAGCCCCAGCATTTT.